The clone carrying this T cell receptor beta chain has only a few counts. All enrollees were roughly 18 to 95 years old and from about 24 US areas. Donors in Cohort 3 who had recovered were those with two negative PCRs, healthcare professional clearance, or resolution of their symptoms. V lost 5 bases and J lost 5, with 9 bases in between. Germline CDR1 reads LGHNA; CDR2 reads YNFKEQ. This CDR3 is 12 amino acids long. Under the authors' procedure: Amplified reference gene primers provided the basis for estimating nucleated cell counts. The table came from immunoSEQ multiplex PCR; TCRdb's copy has only in-frame clones and leaves some out. The V and J calls and the clone size are those of that table, but D and trimming were determined from the DNA. The sample yields some 200,000 clones, roughly four fifths seen once. This entry comes from a study of blood T cell repertoires in COVID-19.

V is TRBV4-2 and J is TRBJ2-5; D may be TRBD1 (6 bases). Sequenced material: PBMCs or T cells enriched from blood (not recorded which). The sequence was collected from a man between 35 and 55 years old who had recovered from COVID-19. CDR3 loop: CASSETGETQYF. The CDR3 DNA reads TGTGCCAGCAGCGAAACAGGGGAGACCCAGTACTTC.